This T cell receptor beta chain is from a study of blood T cells in healthy people across ages. Primers used in a second PCR of about 6 to 12 cycles were a sample-barcoded 5' primer and a J-beta primer mix. There were at least 2.5 million CDR3-containing paired-end reads obtained from each sample. TCRdb itself ran the 5' RACE reads through MiXCR, one entry per CDR3 protein. The sample has around 580,000 distinct CDR3 sequences, around 48% seen once. This clonotype was seen only a few times. What was sequenced was blood. This clonotype was obtained from a man older than 75 in good health.

The CDR3 here is CSVEDGGGGYTF. CDR3 nucleotides: TGCAGCGTTGAAGACGGAGGGGGTGGCTACACCTTC. This chain connects TRBV29-1 to TRBJ1-2, with a tentative D call TRBD1 (6 bases). Trimming removed 0 bases from V and 7 bases from J, with 9 bases in between. Germline-derived CDR1 and CDR2 are SQVTM and ANQGSEA. The CDR3 runs 12 residues.